This T cell receptor (beta chain) was observed in a study of Ad26.COV2.S vaccination and SARS-CoV-2 variants. Study-level results: Ad26.COV2.S recipients had broader spike-specific TCRs (P = 0.0014).

The germline gives CDR1 SGHAT, CDR2 FQNNGV. Trimming shortened V by 5 bases and J by 5 bases, and 19 bases separated the two germline ends. The CDR3 runs 15 residues. Comments on this clone: Its specificity is not known.

The treatment here: some 20 received Ad26.COV2.S at low or high dose, single or two shots; about 5 received placebo; per-sample allocation not given. Specimens were obtained on day 63 following the first vaccine or placebo injection. Sequencing was performed with immunoSEQ multiplex PCR; in TCRdb, only in-frame clones are kept and a portion is missing. Of about 680,000 clones detected, around 89% appear once; the ten largest clones hold about 1.5%. This clonotype was obtained from a person between 18 and 60 years old who received the Ad26.COV2.S COVID-19 vaccine or a placebo. V and J are TRBV11-2 and TRBJ2-7; D is unresolved. The specimen comprised peripheral blood, sampled in a trial of Ad26.COV2.S vaccine versus placebo. CDR3 in amino acids: CASSAISPPTDEQYF. The CDR3 bases are TGTGCCAGCAGCGCTATCTCCCCTCCCACTGACGAGCAGTACTTC.